A single sample gave rise to the 19 T cell receptor beta chains below, sequenced in a study of CD8 T cells in ankylosing spondylitis. TCRdb reprocessed the 5' RACE reads with MiXCR, giving one entry per CDR3 protein. This sample yields approximately 140,000 distinct CDR3 sequences, of which 40% to 50% are seen a single time; around 15% belongs to the top ten. The specimen sequenced was synovial fluid, either unsorted or a sorted T cell fraction (not recorded which). These receptors all come from a male donor with ankylosing spondylitis.

The V and J genes are TRBV28 and TRBJ2-7; maybe TRBD1 (5 bases). The CDR3 is made up of 15 amino acids. Germline values: CDR1 MDHEN, CDR2 SYDVKM. V dropped 4 bases and J dropped 2 bases, with 15 bases sitting between them. CDR3 loop: CASSSQVWPPYEQYF. DNA of the CDR3: TGTGCCAGCAGTTCACAGGTTTGGCCTCCCTACGAGCAGTACTTC.

DNA for the CDR3: TGTGCCAGCAGTTACCATGGACTAGCGGGGCCCTACAATGAGCAGTTCTTC. It specifies CASSYHGLAGPYNEQFF. The chain joins TRBV6-5 to TRBJ2-1; 12 bases align to TRBD2. CDR3 length: 17 amino acids. Germline V gene data show CDR1 as MNHEY and CDR2 as SVGAGI. The J segment lost 2 bases and the V segment lost 2 bases, leaving 4 bases of the junction unmatched.

CDR3 in amino acids: CAWSVLGHEGSQPQHF. The CDR3 DNA sequence: TGTGCCTGGAGTGTACTTGGACACGAGGGATCCCAGCCCCAGCATTTT. The chain joins TRBV30 to TRBJ1-5; D is possibly TRBD1 (5 bases). Germline CDR1 is GTSNPN and CDR2 is SVGIG (reference sequence). V lost 0 bases and J 7 bases, leaving 19 bases between the germline ends. The CDR3 loop spans 16 amino acids.

This clonotype was counted only a few times. V is TRBV10-3 and J is TRBJ1-5; D unclear. Germline lookup yields CDR1 ENHRY and CDR2 SYGVKD. The V gene lost 0 bases and the J gene lost 1 base, with 16 bases spanning the gap. This CDR3 spans 18 amino acids. CDR3 in DNA: TGTGCCATCAGTGAGTCGAGCCCGGGTCACCCGAGCAATCAGCCCCAGCATTTT. This gives the protein CAISESSPGHPSNQPQHF.

The chain links TRBV6-5 to TRBJ1-1; D is possibly TRBD1 (6 bases). CDR3 length equals 17 residues. CDR1 and CDR2 (germline): MNHEY, SVGAGI. V lost 2 bases to trimming and J lost 1 base, with 17 bases between them. The CDR3 DNA reads TGTGCCAGCAGTTACCGCCAGACAGGTCGGGCGAACACTGAAGCTTTCTTT. This gives the protein CASSYRQTGRANTEAFF.

There are a few counts of this clonotype. This chain joins TRBV4-3 and TRBJ2-1; D gene unclear. Between the trimmed V and J ends, which lost 3 bases and 0 bases, there was a span of 9 bases. This CDR3 comprises 15 residues. The V gene's germline CDR1 is LGHNA and CDR2 YSLEER. This chain's CDR3 is CASSHFSYSYNEQFF. The CDR3 nucleotides are TGCGCCAGCAGCCATTTCAGTTACTCCTACAATGAGCAGTTCTTC.

J is TRBJ2-1 and V is TRBV24-1; the D gene is possibly TRBD1 (5 bases). The CDR3 runs to 13 residues. V was cut by 4 bases and J by 5 bases, with 8 bases left in between. Germline lookup yields CDR1 KGHDR and CDR2 SFDVKD. DNA of the CDR3: TGTGCCACCAGTGAATTAGGGGACAATGAGCAGTTCTTC. Translating gives CATSELGDNEQFF.

There are a few counts of this clonotype. The J gene is TRBJ2-7, the V gene TRBV12-3 or TRBV12-4; D is perhaps TRBD2 (5 bases). This CDR3 region has 13 residues. Trimming stripped 3 bases from V and 5 bases from J, with 11 bases between. CDR3 region: CASSFSGKNEQYF. For the CDR3, the DNA is TGTGCCAGCAGTTTCTCGGGGAAGAACGAGCAGTACTTC.

This clonotype came up many times. The V call is TRBV6-2 or TRBV6-3, the J call TRBJ2-2; tentatively, D is TRBD1 (5 bases). Germline V gene data show CDR1 as MNHEY and CDR2 as SVGEGT. V dropped 6 bases and J dropped 2 bases, with 16 bases sitting between them. CDR3 size: 16 residues. The CDR3 sequence is CASRQVETPNTGELFF. CDR3 nucleotide sequence: TGTGCCAGCAGACAGGTGGAGACTCCCAACACCGGGGAGCTGTTTTTT.

The rearrangement joins TRBV11-2 to TRBJ1-2; D is perhaps TRBD1 (6 bases). The CDR3 consists of 18 residues. Germline values: CDR1 SGHAT, CDR2 FQNNGV. V lost 2 bases and J lost 1, with 20 bases in between. The CDR3 sequence: CASSLPSFDRQLNYGYTF. CDR3 nucleotides: TGTGCCAGCAGCTTACCCTCATTCGACAGGCAGCTTAACTATGGCTACACCTTC.

This chain connects TRBV19 to TRBJ2-3; D is undetermined. CDR1 and CDR2 (germline): LNHDA, SQIVND (reference sequence). V was pared by 2 bases and J by 0 bases, with 9 bases between. The CDR3 loop spans 15 amino acids. DNA for the CDR3: TGTGCCAGTAGTATAACGGCAGCTAGCACAGATACGCAGTATTTT. It encodes CASSITAASTDTQYF. Combining the CDR3 with reference TRBV19 and TRBJ2-3 gives the whole variable domain DGGITQSPKYLFRKEGQNVTLSCEQNLNHDAMYWYRQDPGQGLRLIYYSQIVNDFQKGDIAEGYSVSREKKESFPLTVTSAQKNPTAFYLCASSITAASTDTQYFGPGTRLTVL.

This clonotype was seen only a few times. V and J are TRBV7-8 and TRBJ2-1, with unresolved D. Trimming removed 2 bases from V and 6 bases from J, with 5 bases in between. Looked up from germline, CDR1 is SGHVS and CDR2 is FQNEAQ. The CDR3 totals 12 residues. This chain's CDR3 is CASSLSSNEQFF. CDR3 DNA sequence: TGTGCCAGCAGCTTAAGTAGCAATGAGCAGTTCTTC.

V is TRBV20-1 and J is TRBJ2-7, with D possibly being TRBD2 (5 bases). Trimming removed 3 bases at V and 2 bases at J, with 11 bases between. Germline V gene lookup returns CDR1 DFQATT and CDR2 SNEGSKA (reference sequence). This CDR3 spans 13 amino acids. CDR3: CSARRLPPYEQYF. CDR3 DNA: TGCAGTGCTAGGAGACTACCACCCTACGAGCAGTACTTC.

Remarks on this clonotype: A much larger clone lies one base from this, so it may be a read error. The chain has TRBV6-2 or TRBV6-3 and TRBJ2-7; 12 bases are shared with TRBD2. CDR1 is MNHEY and CDR2 is SVGEGT in the germline V gene. Trimming cost V 7 bases and J 2 bases; bases outside gene matches: 6. This CDR3 is built from 15 residues. The CDR3 protein is CASNLLAGGTYEQYF. In DNA form, the CDR3 reads TGTGCCAGCAACCTACTAGCGGGAGGCACCTACGAGCAGTACTTC.

This clonotype was counted between two and nine times. The V call is TRBV15, the J call TRBJ1-2; D might be TRBD1 (6 bases). Between the trimmed V and J ends, which lost 1 base and 3 bases, there was a span of 9 bases. CDR3 size: 14 residues. The V gene's germline CDR1 is LNHNV and CDR2 YYDKDF (reference sequence). This CDR3 reads CATSRVTGYYGYTF. The DNA for the CDR3 is TGTGCCACCAGCAGAGTAACAGGGTACTATGGCTACACCTTC.

The chain uses TRBV2 and TRBJ1-2, with D uncertain. Germline-derived CDR1 and CDR2 are SNHLY and FYNNEI. Trimming left V 8 bases short and J 3 bases short, with 13 bases between. The CDR3 length is 13 residues. The CDR3 bases are TGTGCCAGCTTCCGCGTGTTAGACTATGGCTACACCTTC. Its protein is CASFRVLDYGYTF.

This clonotype was seen more than once but under ten times. The CDR3 here is CASSSHTYTNYGYTF. The CDR3, as DNA: TGTGCCAGCTCAAGTCATACCTACACAAACTATGGCTACACCTTC. The V gene is TRBV18, the J gene TRBJ1-2; D call uncertain. V lost 5 bases, J lost 2 bases, and 15 bases lay in between. The CDR3 sequence is 15 residues long. The V gene's germline CDR1 is KGHSH and CDR2 LQKENI.

The chain joins TRBV6-2 or TRBV6-3 to TRBJ2-1; D not certain. Between the trimmed V and J ends, which lost 6 bases and 9 bases, there was a span of 12 bases. The V gene's germline CDR1 is MNHEY and CDR2 SVGEGT. The length of the CDR3 is 12 residues. CDR3 residues: CASRALLGEQFF. As DNA, the CDR3 is TGTGCCAGCAGAGCCCTCCTTGGTGAGCAGTTCTTC.

V gene TRBV4-3 combines with J gene TRBJ2-3, with D unclear. This CDR3 spans 19 amino acids. The V gene's germline CDR1 is LGHNA and CDR2 YSLEER. Trimming pared 1 base from V and 0 bases from J, leaving 20 bases between. CDR3 amino acids: CASSQGGIWHPISTDTQYF. The CDR3 coding sequence is TGCGCCAGCAGCCAAGGAGGAATTTGGCATCCGATTAGCACAGATACGCAGTATTTT.